Listed here are 28 T cell receptor beta chains from one sample, sequenced in a study of blood T cell repertoires in COVID-19. Data came from immunoSEQ multiplex PCR; TCRdb stores just in-frame clones and leaves some out. There are 250,000 to 350,000 clones in the sample; 86% occur only once, and around 3% lies in the top ten. The sequencing input was peripheral blood. These receptors came from a woman in her 30s with active or convalescent COVID-19.

The chain links TRBV27 to TRBJ1-6; D is possibly TRBD1 (5 bases). The V and J ends lost 8 bases and 5 bases respectively, with 13 bases between them. There are 14 residues in the CDR3. Germline V CDR1 and CDR2: MNHEY, SMNVEV (reference sequence). CDR3 region: CASSLGPNNSPLHF. CDR3 DNA sequence: TGTGCCAGCTCCTTGGGGCCAAATAATTCACCCCTCCACTTT.

V gene TRBV7-2 combines with J gene TRBJ1-1, with TRBD1 as a possible D gene (5 bases). Germline CDR1 SGHTA, CDR2 FQGNSA. CDR3 length: 14 amino acids. Trimming left V 4 bases short and J 1 base short, with 10 bases between. CDR3 loop: CASSSGGGNTEAFF. CDR3 sequence (DNA): TGTGCCAGCAGCTCCGGGGGAGGGAACACTGAAGCTTTCTTT. The entire variable domain, with the rest obtained from reference TRBV7-2 and TRBJ1-1, is as follows: GAGVSQSPSNKVTEKGKDVELRCDPISGHTALYWYRQSLGQGLEFLIYFQGNSAPDKSGLPSDRFSAERTGGSVSTLTIQRTQQEDSAVYLCASSSGGGNTEAFFGQGTRLTVV.

This clone has only one observation. The chain is built from TRBV5-1 and TRBJ1-1; D might be TRBD1 (6 bases). Germline V gene data show CDR1 as SGHRS and CDR2 as YFSETQ. This CDR3 has 13 amino acids. V was pared by 3 bases and J by 1 base, with 7 bases between. The CDR3 region is CASSSGQNTEAFF. Here the CDR3 DNA reads TGCGCCAGCAGCTCGGGACAGAACACTGAAGCTTTCTTT.

This clone was detected only once. V is TRBV5-5 and J is TRBJ2-3; 8 bases line up with TRBD1. The CDR3 totals 17 residues. V lost 2 bases and J lost 0; bases outside the gene matches: 8. Germline V lookup: CDR1 SGHKS, CDR2 YYEKEE (reference sequence). The CDR3 DNA reads TGTGCCAGCAGCTTTTCCCCCGGGACAGGTAGCACAGATACGCAGTATTTT. This translates into CASSFSPGTGSTDTQYF. The whole variable domain, filled in from reference TRBV5-5 and TRBJ2-3, reads DAGVTQSPTHLIKTRGQQVTLRCSPISGHKSVSWYQQVLGQGPQFIFQYYEKEERGRGNFPDRFSARQFPNYSSELNVNALLLGDSALYLCASSFSPGTGSTDTQYFGPGTRLTVL.

The rearrangement joins TRBV11-1 to TRBJ2-7; 8 nucleotides line up with TRBD2. Germline V gene data show CDR1 as SGHAT and CDR2 as FQDESV (reference sequence). The CDR3 length is 14 residues. The junction had 7 bases not matched to a gene; V was cut back by 3 bases and J by 6 bases. The CDR3, as DNA: TGTGCCAGCAGCTTGCAGCGGGGGTCAGGCGAGCAGTACTTC. This sequence encodes CASSLQRGSGEQYF.

This chain uses TRBV5-1 with TRBJ2-3; TRBD2 matches at 9 bases. CDR1 and CDR2 from the germline V gene are SGHRS and YFSETQ. CDR3 length: 16 residues. V shed 0 bases, J shed 5 bases, and the junction held 7 bases outside the gene matches. CDR3 DNA: TGCGCCAGCAGCTTGGATCCTAGCGGGGTTGGAGATACGCAGTATTTT. Translated: CASSLDPSGVGDTQYF.

This rearrangement joins TRBV19 to TRBJ1-2; 12 bases agree with TRBD1. The J segment lost 4 bases and the V segment lost 8 bases, leaving 5 bases of the junction unmatched. The CDR3 covers 14 residues. Germline V gene data show CDR1 as LNHDA and CDR2 as SQIVND (reference sequence). The DNA for the CDR3 is TGTGCCAGTTCAGGGACAGGGGGCATCTATGGCTACACCTTC. It yields the protein CASSGTGGIYGYTF. The whole variable domain, remainder taken from reference TRBV19 and TRBJ1-2, is DGGITQSPKYLFRKEGQNVTLSCEQNLNHDAMYWYRQDPGQGLRLIYYSQIVNDFQKGDIAEGYSVSREKKESFPLTVTSAQKNPTAFYLCASSGTGGIYGYTFGSGTRLTVV.

Details on this clone: The identical CDR3 is also encoded by other nucleotide sequences in the sample. V usage is TRBV29-1 and J usage is TRBJ2-7, with D unresolved. Germline values: CDR1 SQVTM, CDR2 ANQGSEA. CDR3 length equals 13 residues. V gave up 0 bases and J gave up 1 base, with 7 bases separating them. The chain's CDR3 is CSVEDPGSYEQYF. The CDR3 DNA sequence: TGCAGCGTTGAAGATCCAGGATCCTACGAGCAGTACTTC.

This rearrangement joins TRBV6-1 to TRBJ1-6, with D possibly being TRBD1 (5 bases). Trimming removed 2 bases from V and 8 bases from J, with 10 bases in between. The germline V gene has CDR1 MNHNS and CDR2 SASEGT. This CDR3 spans 14 amino acids. The CDR3 loop is CASSEQGIDSPLHF. CDR3 sequence (DNA): TGTGCCAGCAGTGAACAGGGTATTGATTCACCCCTCCACTTT.

The V and J genes are TRBV2 and TRBJ1-4, with D maybe TRBD1 (5 bases). The germline CDR1 and CDR2 sequences are SNHLY and FYNNEI. This CDR3 is built from 13 residues. Deletions cut 3 bases from V and 10 bases from J, with 12 bases between. The CDR3 bases are TGTGCCAGCAGTGACGATGGGGCAGGAAAACTGTTTTTT. Its protein product is CASSDDGAGKLFF.

This rearrangement joins TRBV28 to TRBJ2-5; D perhaps matches TRBD2 (7 bases). V lost 5 bases to trimming and J lost 2 bases, with 21 bases between them. Germline V gene data show CDR1 as MDHEN and CDR2 as SYDVKM. This CDR3 is 17 amino acids long. The CDR3 is CASSGSWGRGGQETQYF. CDR3 in DNA: TGTGCCAGCAGTGGTTCGTGGGGGCGGGGAGGGCAAGAGACCCAGTACTTC.

This chain uses TRBV10-3 with TRBJ2-1; 9 bases agree with TRBD2. Trimming cost V 2 bases and J 8 bases; bases outside gene matches: 7. This CDR3 comprises 15 residues. From germline, CDR1 is ENHRY and CDR2 SYGVKD. Here the CDR3 reads CAISENRGGADEQFF. CDR3 nucleotide sequence: TGTGCCATCAGTGAGAACCGCGGGGGGGCCGATGAGCAGTTCTTC.

This chain connects TRBV5-6 to TRBJ1-6, with 7 bases aligning to TRBD1. Germline trimming cut 2 bases from V and 8 bases from J; bases unmatched to any gene: 4. The CDR3 has 14 amino acids. From germline, CDR1 is SGHDT and CDR2 YYEEEE. The CDR3 reads CASSLYRGYSPLHF. DNA for the CDR3: TGTGCCAGCAGCTTATACAGGGGCTATTCACCCCTCCACTTT.

This clone was seen only once. The chain combines TRBV12-5 with TRBJ2-3, with 7 bases aligning to TRBD1. This CDR3 comprises 14 residues. The V gene end was trimmed by 1 base and the J gene end by 6 bases; junction bases not matched to a gene: 4. Germline assignment: CDR1 LGHNT and CDR2 FRNRAP. CDR3 sequence reads: CASGLEGAVDTQYF. The DNA for the CDR3 is TGTGCTAGTGGTTTGGAGGGGGCGGTGGATACGCAGTATTTT.

This chain links TRBV12-3 or TRBV12-4 with TRBJ2-5; the D gene is possibly TRBD1 (6 bases). The CDR3 totals 13 residues. V gave up 5 bases and J gave up 5 bases, with 12 bases separating them. In DNA form, the CDR3 reads TGTGCCAGCAGTCGGACAGAACGGGAGACCCAGTACTTC. This sequence encodes CASSRTERETQYF.

This chain links TRBV10-2 with TRBJ1-2, with unresolved D. The CDR3 is 11 amino acids. Germline CDR1 reads WSHSY; CDR2 reads SAAADI. V was trimmed by 8 bases and J by 8 bases, leaving 12 bases between them. CDR3 DNA: TGCGCCAGCTTTGAGGGTGCAGGCTACACCTTC. It encodes CASFEGAGYTF.

This chain joins TRBV5-1 and TRBJ2-5; TRBD2 aligns across 7 bases. Germline assignment: CDR1 SGHRS and CDR2 YFSETQ. V lost 0 bases and J lost 1; bases outside the gene matches: 0. This CDR3 is built from 14 residues. CDR3 bases: TGCGCCAGCAGCTTGGGACTAGCCCAAGAGACCCAGTACTTC. Residues: CASSLGLAQETQYF.

The CDR3 coding sequence is TGTGCCAGCAGTTTGCGGTTCCTTTATGGCTACACCTTC. This sequence encodes CASSLRFLYGYTF. The V call is TRBV28, the J call TRBJ1-2; D is unresolved. The germline CDR1 and CDR2 sequences are MDHEN and SYDVKM. The CDR3 sequence is 13 residues long. V was cut by 3 bases and J by 5 bases, with 10 bases left in between.

The chain links TRBV15 to TRBJ1-2, with D possibly matching TRBD1 (5 bases). Germline lookup yields CDR1 LNHNV and CDR2 YYDKDF (reference sequence). The V end lost 1 base, the J end lost 6 bases, and 9 bases lay between the germline ends. CDR3 length equals 13 residues. The CDR3: CATSRGAGDGYTF. CDR3 coding DNA: TGTGCCACCAGCAGAGGGGCGGGGGATGGCTACACCTTC.

The V call is TRBV10-3, the J call TRBJ2-1; 7 nucleotides align to TRBD2. Germline CDR1 ENHRY, CDR2 SYGVKD. Unmatched junction bases numbered 11, after V lost 3 bases and J lost 3 bases. This CDR3 has 17 residues. DNA of the CDR3: TGTGCCATCAGTGAAATCAAAGCGGGGCCCGTCTACAATGAGCAGTTCTTC. Translated, it gives CAISEIKAGPVYNEQFF.

The chain has TRBV28 and TRBJ1-2; TRBD1 matches at 10 bases. The germline CDR1 and CDR2 sequences are MDHEN and SYDVKM. This CDR3 contains 16 residues. Trimming cost V 5 bases and J 5 bases; bases outside gene matches: 11. CDR3 in amino acids: CASSLTGGPPGYGYTF. The CDR3 nucleotides are TGTGCCAGCAGTCTGACAGGGGGCCCCCCCGGTTATGGCTACACCTTC.

The V gene is TRBV11-1, the J gene TRBJ2-5; D is perhaps TRBD1 (5 bases). CDR1 is SGHAT and CDR2 is FQDESV in the germline V gene (reference sequence). This CDR3 is 15 amino acids long. Trimming stripped 2 bases from V and 2 bases from J, with 12 bases between. The CDR3 region has the DNA TGTGCCAGCAGCTTAACCAAGACAGTACAAGAGACCCAGTACTTC. Translation: CASSLTKTVQETQYF.

In nucleotides, the CDR3 is TGTGCCAGCAGCCAAGTTGGACAGGGGTTGGATGGCTACACCTTC. Encoded protein: CASSQVGQGLDGYTF. The chain employs TRBV4-2 and TRBJ1-2; 9 bases line up with TRBD1. The CDR3 extends over 15 amino acids. The V gene's germline CDR1 is LGHNA and CDR2 YNFKEQ. J lost 6 bases, V lost 1 base, and 6 bases had no gene match.

V is TRBV28 and J is TRBJ1-2; possible D gene TRBD1, 5 bases. V lost 4 bases and J 5 bases, leaving 11 bases between the germline ends. CDR1 MDHEN and CDR2 SYDVKM come from the germline V gene. This CDR3 has 13 amino acids. CDR3 in amino acids: CASSSTDPYGYTF. The CDR3 nucleotides read TGTGCCAGCAGTTCGACAGATCCTTATGGCTACACCTTC.

V gene TRBV27 combines with J gene TRBJ2-5; 13 bases fit TRBD2. The germline CDR1 and CDR2 sequences are MNHEY and SMNVEV (reference sequence). Trimming at V came to 6 bases and at J to 0 bases, leaving 7 bases not matched to a gene. This CDR3 has 17 amino acids. CDR3 sequence reads: CASSHTSGGDYQETQYF. The CDR3 DNA follows: TGTGCCAGCAGCCATACTAGCGGGGGGGATTACCAAGAGACCCAGTACTTC.

The CDR3 bases are TGTGCCTGGAGGACGCCAGGGCCCACCCACACTGAAGCTTTCTTT. As protein: CAWRTPGPTHTEAFF. The rearrangement uses TRBV30 and TRBJ1-1, with D tentatively TRBD1 (5 bases). CDR1 and CDR2 from the germline V gene are GTSNPN and SVGIG (reference sequence). V gave up 3 bases and J gave up 3 bases, with 17 bases separating them. This CDR3 contains 15 residues.

The chain employs TRBV12-3 or TRBV12-4 and TRBJ2-3, with TRBD2 matching 7 bases. This CDR3 spans 13 amino acids. V lost 8 bases and J lost 4; bases outside the gene matches: 6. For the CDR3, the DNA is TGTGCCAGCCTTTGGGGGGGTGCAGATACGCAGTATTTT. Translation: CASLWGGADTQYF.

This clone was found once. The V call is TRBV25-1, the J call TRBJ1-2; 8 nucleotides match TRBD1. The CDR3 contains 15 residues. Per germline, CDR1 MGHDK and CDR2 SYGVNS. Losses at the gene ends were 4 bases for V and 4 bases for J; bases not matched to a gene: 8. CDR3 loop: CASSVETGAPYGYTF. Here the CDR3 DNA reads TGTGCCAGCAGTGTAGAGACAGGGGCTCCCTATGGCTACACCTTC.